The present TCR beta chain was sequenced within a study of cytomegalovirus exposure and HLA in healthy donors. The wider study: The approximately 110 validation repertoires were reported in a later analysis to have been generated on the same platform as the roughly 680 first-cohort repertoires. Study-level findings and limits: While the bulk of TCR sequences proved rare, some public TCRs turned up in many donors. The tendency of first-cohort TCR clusters to co-occur in the roughly 130 validation repertoires emerged from a later analysis.

Here immunoSEQ multiplex PCR was the method, and the copy in TCRdb shows in-frame clones only, minus some. The data hold more than 60,000 clones, with approximately 96% observed a single time. V was trimmed by 5 bases and J by 3 bases, leaving 4 bases between them. The CDR3 has 12 amino acids. Per the germline V gene, CDR1 is SGHVS and CDR2 is FQNEAQ. As to this clone: The antigen remains undetermined.

This sequence joins TRBV7-8 and TRBJ2-2; D uncertain. This receptor was identified in a woman under 30 in good health and CMV-seropositive. Sequencing was performed on PBMCs. CDR3 DNA sequence: TGTGCCAGCAGCCCATACACCGGGGAGCTGTTTTTT. Translation gives CASSPYTGELFF.